Below are 22 T cell receptor beta chains sequenced from a single sample in a study of blood T cell repertoires in COVID-19 (TCRdb year 2020). The library was produced with the immunoSEQ multiplex PCR assay. TCRdb carries this immuneACCESS record with in-frame sequences only. Its versions omit some clonotypes, under half of them owing to an unresolved V gene in the studies checked, with the rest unexplained. Recorded for this sample are around 100,000 clones; almost 80% of them occurred a single time. Around 10% of the sample is in the top ten clones. Input material: peripheral blood. The receptor source for this set is a woman in her 70s with acute or convalescent COVID-19.

The sample holds one count of this clone. DNA of the CDR3: TGTGCCTGGGAGAGGGGCGGGGGGTACAATGAGCAGTTCTTC. This translates into CAWERGGGYNEQFF. The chain has TRBV30 and TRBJ2-1; 8 bases line up with TRBD2. V lost 5 bases, J lost 4 bases, and 7 bases stayed unmatched. The CDR3 is 14 amino acids. Germline lookup yields CDR1 GTSNPN and CDR2 SVGIG (reference sequence).

This clone was observed once. This chain connects TRBV4-1 to TRBJ1-4, with D possibly TRBD1 on 6 matching bases. This CDR3 is built from 15 residues. Per the germline V gene, CDR1 is MGHRA and CDR2 is YSYEKL. Trimming left V 1 base short and J 4 bases short, with 10 bases between. In DNA, the CDR3 is TGCGCCAGCAGCCAAGTGAGACAGGATAATGAAAAACTGTTTTTT. As protein: CASSQVRQDNEKLFF.

This chain connects TRBV27 to TRBJ1-1; D call uncertain. The V and J ends lost 5 bases and 0 bases respectively, with 10 bases between them. Germline lookup yields CDR1 MNHEY and CDR2 SMNVEV (reference sequence). The CDR3 extends over 14 amino acids. The CDR3 sequence is CASSLGHMNTEAFF. The CDR3 nucleotides are TGTGCCAGCAGTCTGGGCCACATGAACACTGAAGCTTTCTTT.

The chain uses TRBV29-1 and TRBJ1-5; D not resolved. CDR3 length: 12 amino acids. The germline CDR1 and CDR2 sequences are SQVTM and ANQGSEA. V gave up 4 bases and J gave up 3 bases, with 7 bases separating them. The CDR3 is CSVGTVNQPQHF. In nucleotides, the CDR3 is TGCAGCGTTGGAACAGTCAATCAGCCCCAGCATTTT.

The chain employs TRBV5-4 and TRBJ2-5; the match to TRBD2 covers 9 bases. This CDR3 contains 16 residues. Germline CDR1 SGHNT, CDR2 YYREEE (reference sequence). The J segment lost 4 bases and the V segment lost 1 base, leaving 8 bases of the junction unmatched. The CDR3 coding sequence is TGTGCCAGCAGCTTGAACGGCGGGGGGGCCCGAGAGACCCAGTACTTC. Translating gives CASSLNGGGARETQYF.

This clone has only one observation. This chain joins TRBV13 and TRBJ1-1; maybe TRBD1 (6 bases). V lost 5 bases to trimming and J lost 10 bases, with 14 bases between them. Per the germline V gene, CDR1 is PRHDT and CDR2 is FYEKMQ (reference sequence). The CDR3 covers 12 residues. The CDR3 sequence: CASSLSRGGAFF. CDR3 in DNA: TGTGCCAGCAGCCTCAGCAGGGGCGGAGCTTTCTTT.

The chain combines TRBV19 with TRBJ2-1, with TRBD2 matching 10 bases. Germline CDR1 is LNHDA and CDR2 is SQIVND (reference sequence). CDR3 length: 14 residues. J gave up 8 bases and V 7 bases, and 8 bases lay outside the gene matches. The CDR3 bases are TGTGCCAGTACCTTCAGCGGGGGGGCCCATGAGCAGTTCTTC. This encodes CASTFSGGAHEQFF.

The gene calls are TRBV7-6 and TRBJ1-5; 8 bases line up with TRBD1. The CDR3 totals 16 residues. The junction had 7 bases not matched to a gene; V was cut back by 1 base and J by 5 bases. CDR1 and CDR2 (germline): SGHVS, FNYEAQ. This CDR3 is CASSLGIGTGHQPQHF. The CDR3 nucleotides read TGTGCCAGCAGCTTAGGAATAGGGACAGGACATCAGCCCCAGCATTTT.

The chain employs TRBV6-6 and TRBJ1-1; TRBD1 is a possible D gene (5 bases). CDR1 MNHNY and CDR2 SVGAGI come from the germline V gene (reference sequence). V shed 5 bases and J shed 5 bases, with 12 bases lying between them. The CDR3 consists of 13 residues. The DNA for the CDR3 is TGTGCCAGCAGTAGAGGGGAGGGGACTGAAGCTTTCTTT. This codes for CASSRGEGTEAFF.

This clone was detected a few times. This rearrangement joins TRBV7-2 to TRBJ1-2; TRBD1 matches 8 bases. This CDR3 is built from 13 residues. V lost 5 bases to trimming and J lost 7 bases; unmatched junction nucleotides: 6. From germline, CDR1 is SGHTA and CDR2 FQGNSA. DNA for the CDR3: TGTGCCAGCAGCGCCGGGACAGGAACTGGCTACACCTTC. Residues: CASSAGTGTGYTF. The full variable domain, its missing parts supplied by reference TRBV7-2 and TRBJ1-2, is GAGVSQSPSNKVTEKGKDVELRCDPISGHTALYWYRQSLGQGLEFLIYFQGNSAPDKSGLPSDRFSAERTGGSVSTLTIQRTQQEDSAVYLCASSAGTGTGYTFGSGTRLTVV.

The rearrangement joins TRBV9 to TRBJ2-7, with TRBD1 matching 8 bases. The CDR3 length is 16 residues. Trimming took 0 bases from V and 2 from J; bases not matched to a gene: 7. Germline CDR1 and CDR2: SGDLS and YYNGEE. The DNA for the CDR3 is TGTGCCAGCAGCGTAGAGGGTGGGACAGGAGCCTACGAGCAGTACTTC. This sequence encodes CASSVEGGTGAYEQYF.

The rearrangement uses TRBV5-6 and TRBJ1-2; D perhaps matches TRBD1 (6 bases). Germline CDR1 reads SGHDT; CDR2 reads YYEEEE. V was pared by 4 bases and J by 7 bases, with 8 bases between. The CDR3 length is 11 residues. DNA of the CDR3: TGTGCCAGCAGCCTAGGGGGTGGCTACACCTTC. It translates to CASSLGGGYTF.

The chain carries TRBV19 and TRBJ1-1; a weak D match, TRBD1 (6 bases). Trimming stripped 5 bases from V and 3 bases from J, with 13 bases between. The length of the CDR3 is 14 residues. Germline assignment: CDR1 LNHDA and CDR2 SQIVND (reference sequence). Here the CDR3 DNA reads TGTGCCAGTAGTGCCGGTGGGGGCCACACTGAAGCTTTCTTT. Its protein is CASSAGGGHTEAFF.

The rearrangement joins TRBV27 to TRBJ2-5; 7 bases align to TRBD1. The junction had 5 bases not matched to a gene; V was cut back by 0 bases and J by 7 bases. Germline-derived CDR1 and CDR2 are MNHEY and SMNVEV (reference sequence). The length of the CDR3 is 14 residues. The CDR3 DNA reads as TGTGCCAGCAGTTTATCAGACAGGGTGGGGACCCAGTACTTC. Protein product: CASSLSDRVGTQYF.

The V call is TRBV15, the J call TRBJ2-7, with no clear D. Deletions cut 0 bases from V and 3 bases from J, with 9 bases between. The CDR3 consists of 14 residues. CDR1 and CDR2 (germline): LNHNV, YYDKDF (reference sequence). The CDR3 spells CATSRDPQNYEQYV. The CDR3 region has the DNA TGTGCCACCAGCAGAGATCCACAGAACTACGAGCAGTACGTC.

This clone was detected once. The chain uses TRBV15 and TRBJ1-4; D possibly corresponds to TRBD1 (5 bases). The CDR3 loop spans 14 amino acids. The germline V gene has CDR1 LNHNV and CDR2 YYDKDF (reference sequence). Trimming stripped 6 bases from V and 0 bases from J, with 8 bases between. Written as DNA, the CDR3 is TGTGCCACCAGAATGACAGCAACTAATGAAAAACTGTTTTTT. It yields the protein CATRMTATNEKLFF.

The rearrangement uses TRBV24-1 and TRBJ1-2, with D perhaps TRBD1 (5 bases). Germline CDR1 and CDR2: KGHDR and SFDVKD. V lost 3 bases, J lost 7 bases, and 11 bases lay in between. CDR3 size: 13 residues. CDR3 bases: TGTGCCACCAGTGATCAGCCGGGGGGTGGCTACACCTTC. Translation: CATSDQPGGGYTF.

The chain links TRBV27 to TRBJ2-5, with TRBD1 identical over 10 bases. The germline CDR1 and CDR2 sequences are MNHEY and SMNVEV (reference sequence). The CDR3 has 15 residues. The J segment lost 2 bases and the V segment lost 4 bases, leaving 4 bases of the junction unmatched. CDR3: CASSSRDRGQETQYF. DNA of the CDR3: TGTGCCAGCAGTTCCAGGGACAGGGGTCAAGAGACCCAGTACTTC.

This chain uses TRBV7-2 with TRBJ2-7; TRBD1 aligns across 8 bases. The V gene end was trimmed by 5 bases and the J gene end by 0 bases; junction bases not matched to a gene: 6. This CDR3 spans 15 amino acids. Germline V CDR1 and CDR2: SGHTA, FQGNSA. The CDR3 is CASSPDRVRSYEQYV. The CDR3 nucleotides read TGTGCCAGCAGCCCGGACAGGGTCCGCTCCTACGAGCAGTACGTC.

The rearrangement links TRBV6-2 or TRBV6-3 to TRBJ1-2; D is ambiguous. From germline, CDR1 is MNHEY and CDR2 SVGEGT. This CDR3 region has 15 residues. The V end lost 0 bases, the J end lost 0 bases, and 8 bases lay between the germline ends. The CDR3 loop reads CASSYSERSNYGYTF. CDR3 in DNA: TGTGCCAGCAGTTACTCGGAGCGGTCTAACTATGGCTACACCTTC.

The genes are TRBV30 and TRBJ1-2, with 8 nucleotides matching TRBD1. The J segment lost 8 bases and the V segment lost 2 bases, leaving 10 bases of the junction unmatched. CDR1 and CDR2 (germline): GTSNPN, SVGIG (reference sequence). The CDR3 extends over 14 amino acids. The CDR3 is CAWSPPGGAWGYTF. CDR3 nucleotides: TGTGCCTGGAGTCCCCCAGGGGGCGCGTGGGGCTACACCTTC. The full variable domain, rest sourced from reference TRBV30 and TRBJ1-2, is SQTIHQWPATLVQPVGSPLSLECTVEGTSNPNLYWYRQAAGRGLQLLFYSVGIGQISSEVPQNLSASRPQDRQFILSSKKLLLSDSGFYLCAWSPPGGAWGYTFGSGTRLTVV.

The chain recombines TRBV5-4 with TRBJ2-3; TRBD1 matches 9 bases. The ends lost 5 bases at V and 1 base at J; junction bases unmatched: 5. The V gene's germline CDR1 is SGHNT and CDR2 YYREEE (reference sequence). This CDR3 has 15 amino acids. CDR3 loop: CASSHRGRGTDTQYF. In DNA form, the CDR3 reads TGTGCCAGCAGTCACAGGGGGCGCGGCACAGATACGCAGTATTTT.